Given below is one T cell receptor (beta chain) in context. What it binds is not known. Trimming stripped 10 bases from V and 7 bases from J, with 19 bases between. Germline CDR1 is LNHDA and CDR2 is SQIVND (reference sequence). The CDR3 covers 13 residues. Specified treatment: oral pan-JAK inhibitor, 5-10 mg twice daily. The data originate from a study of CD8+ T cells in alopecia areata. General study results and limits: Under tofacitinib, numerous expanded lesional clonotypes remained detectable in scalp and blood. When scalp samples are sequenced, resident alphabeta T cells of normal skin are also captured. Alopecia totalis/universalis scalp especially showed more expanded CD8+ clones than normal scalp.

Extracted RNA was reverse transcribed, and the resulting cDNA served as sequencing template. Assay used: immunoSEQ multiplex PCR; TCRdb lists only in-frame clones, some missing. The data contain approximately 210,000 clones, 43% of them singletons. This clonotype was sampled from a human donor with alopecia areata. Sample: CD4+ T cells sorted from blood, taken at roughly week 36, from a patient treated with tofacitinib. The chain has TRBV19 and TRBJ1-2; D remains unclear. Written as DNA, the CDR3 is TGTGCCACCCAGAAGTATGAACACGGTGGCTACACCTTC. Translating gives CATQKYEHGGYTF.